The rows below give T cell receptor beta chains drawn from one sample of a study of blood T cell repertoires in COVID-19. Measured with immunoSEQ multiplex PCR; TCRdb has only the in-frame clones, and not every one. The sample yields 77,000 or so clones, more than 70% seen once. Sequences were obtained from peripheral blood. The receptors here all came from an elderly man with acute or convalescent COVID-19. CDR3s include the opening cysteine and the closing phenylalanine or tryptophan. Fields, in order: CDR3 length, V gene, J gene, clone size, D gene, CDR3 protein, CDR3 DNA. D genes are given only for firm matches. Clone sizes are given selectively: once, few, many, or a class where the clone is expanded.

14,TRBV5-1,TRBJ2-7,-,TRBD1,CASMPGTGGGEQYF,TGCGCCAGCATGCCCGGGACAGGGGGCGGTGAGCAGTACTTC
15,TRBV7-3,TRBJ2-1,-,TRBD2,CASSSMSGGAGEQFF,TGTGCCAGCAGCTCCATGAGCGGGGGGGCCGGTGAGCAGTTCTTC
11,TRBV7-9,TRBJ2-7,few,-,CASTQGYEQYF,TGTGCCAGCACCCAGGGTTACGAGCAGTACTTC
15,TRBV5-1,TRBJ1-2,-,TRBD1,CASSLVSWTGGGNTF,TGCGCCAGCAGCTTGGTTTCATGGACAGGGGGCGGGAACACCTTC
14,TRBV13,TRBJ1-2,-,TRBD1,CASSKDRGTYGYTF,TGTGCCAGCAGTAAAGACAGGGGGACCTATGGCTACACCTTC
15,TRBV4-3,TRBJ1-5,-,-,CASSQDLGVNQPQHF,TGCGCCAGCAGCCAAGATTTAGGGGTCAATCAGCCCCAGCATTTT
17,TRBV5-1,TRBJ2-2,-,TRBD2,CASSLALRGGITGELFF,TGCGCCAGCAGCTTGGCCCTGCGGGGGGGCATCACCGGGGAGCTGTTTTTT
14,TRBV6-2/TRBV6-3,TRBJ1-2,-,-,CASSLLLRSYGYTF,TGTGCCAGCAGCCTCCTGTTGAGGAGCTATGGCTACACCTTC
16,TRBV7-2,TRBJ1-3,-,-,CASSFQGGNSGNTIYF,TGTGCCAGCAGCTTTCAGGGAGGAAACTCTGGAAACACCATATATTTT
15,TRBV24-1,TRBJ2-7,-,TRBD1,CATSDPGQGGYEQYF,TGTGCCACCAGTGATCCGGGACAGGGAGGATACGAGCAGTACTTC
11,TRBV6-5,TRBJ2-5,-,TRBD1,CASSTGGTQYF,TGTGCCAGCTCCACAGGGGGGACCCAGTACTTC
16,TRBV5-1,TRBJ1-5,-,-,CASSREGQGTNQPQHF,TGCGCCAGCAGTCGGGAGGGGCAGGGGACGAATCAGCCCCAGCATTTT
14,TRBV18,TRBJ2-1,-,-,CASSPTRADNEQFF,TGTGCCAGCTCACCTACCAGGGCTGACAATGAGCAGTTCTTC
15,TRBV18,TRBJ2-3,-,-,CASSPGMGATDTQYF,TGTGCCAGCTCACCAGGTATGGGGGCAACAGATACGCAGTATTTT
15,TRBV5-8,TRBJ1-2,-,-,CASSLAISGGYGYTF,TGTGCCAGCAGCTTGGCAATCTCTGGAGGCTATGGCTACACCTTC
15,TRBV10-2,TRBJ2-3,-,TRBD2,CASSSTSVYTDTQYF,TGCGCCAGCAGTTCGACTAGCGTCTACACAGATACGCAGTATTTT
16,TRBV7-3,TRBJ2-5,once,TRBD1,CASSPDGGQAQETQYF,TGTGCCAGCAGCCCGGACGGGGGACAGGCCCAAGAGACCCAGTACTTC
16,TRBV6-2/TRBV6-3,TRBJ2-3,once,TRBD1,CASSPGTGFGTDTQYF,TGTGCCAGCAGTCCCGGGACAGGGTTCGGCACAGATACGCAGTATTTT
16,TRBV28,TRBJ2-1,-,TRBD2,CASTDSSGGTYNEQFF,TGTGCCAGCACCGATTCTAGCGGGGGGACTTACAATGAGCAGTTCTTC